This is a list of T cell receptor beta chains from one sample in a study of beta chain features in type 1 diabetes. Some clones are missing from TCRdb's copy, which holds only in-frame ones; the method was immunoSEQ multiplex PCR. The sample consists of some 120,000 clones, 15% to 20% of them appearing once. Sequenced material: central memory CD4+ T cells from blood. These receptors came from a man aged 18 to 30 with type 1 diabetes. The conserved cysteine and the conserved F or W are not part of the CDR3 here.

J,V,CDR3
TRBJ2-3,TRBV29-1,SVESGSSTDTQY
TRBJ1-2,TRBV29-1,SAPGTGYGYT
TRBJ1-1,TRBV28,ASSSPILVDTEAF
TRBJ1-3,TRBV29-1,SVGGSGNTIY
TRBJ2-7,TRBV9,ASSVEAGVNEQY
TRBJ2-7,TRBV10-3,AIRPLQGAYEQY
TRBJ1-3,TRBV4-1,ASSRWQRETIY
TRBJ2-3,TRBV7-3,ASTSASSTDTQY
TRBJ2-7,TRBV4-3,ASSQDHVRGSEQY
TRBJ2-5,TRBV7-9,ASSLRLGETQY
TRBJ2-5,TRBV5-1,ASSTGQAAQETQY
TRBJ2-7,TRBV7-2,ASSLATSGRVYEQY
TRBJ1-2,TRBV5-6,ASTLQGGGYT
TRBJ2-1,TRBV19,ASSIVLPGLAVNEQF
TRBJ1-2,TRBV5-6,ASSSAGHSYGYT
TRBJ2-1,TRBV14,ASSQDRVEQF
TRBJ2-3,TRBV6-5,ASSKNKYTQY